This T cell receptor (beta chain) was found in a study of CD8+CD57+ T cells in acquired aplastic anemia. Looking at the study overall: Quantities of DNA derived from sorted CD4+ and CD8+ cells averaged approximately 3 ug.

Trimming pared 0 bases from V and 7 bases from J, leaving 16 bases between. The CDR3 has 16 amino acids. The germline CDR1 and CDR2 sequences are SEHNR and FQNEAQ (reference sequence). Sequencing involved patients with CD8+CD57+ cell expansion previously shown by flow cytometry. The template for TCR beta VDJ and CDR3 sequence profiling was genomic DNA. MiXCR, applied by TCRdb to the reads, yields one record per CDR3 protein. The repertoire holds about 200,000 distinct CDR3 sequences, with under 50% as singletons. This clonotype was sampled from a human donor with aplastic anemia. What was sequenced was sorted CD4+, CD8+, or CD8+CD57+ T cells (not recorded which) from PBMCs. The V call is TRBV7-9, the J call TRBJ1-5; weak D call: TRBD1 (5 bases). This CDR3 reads CASSLAWAGPGQPQHF. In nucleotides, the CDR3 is TGTGCCAGCAGCTTAGCGTGGGCGGGTCCAGGGCAGCCCCAGCATTTT.